Shown below are 26 T cell receptor beta chains from a single sample sequenced in a study of CD4+ T cells in melanoma (dated by TCRdb to between 2022 and 2023). The protocol used for the library was the immunoSEQ multiplex PCR assay. TCRdb took this table from immuneACCESS and kept in-frame rearrangements with V and J called. Such tables lack part of the clones; where checked against another copy, unresolved V genes explain under half of the gap, and the rest is unexplained. The table for this sample lists about 16,000 clones; approximately 79% of them were counted only once. Jointly, the top ten make up approximately 12% of the sample. Material for sequencing was cells from a culture (not recorded whether cultured in vitro). Every receptor here comes from a human donor with melanoma.

This rearrangement joins TRBV15 to TRBJ1-2, with D unclear. The CDR3 runs to 13 residues. V dropped 0 bases and J dropped 8 bases, with 10 bases sitting between them. CDR1 is LNHNV, CDR2 YYDKDF, per germline (reference sequence). CDR3 sequence reads: CATSRDNGEGYTF. For the CDR3, the DNA is TGTGCCACCAGCAGAGACAATGGAGAGGGCTACACCTTC.

The gene calls are TRBV6-7 and TRBJ2-3; 11 nucleotides match TRBD1. TRBV6-7 qualifies as an ORF whose function is uncertain. The CDR3 has 18 amino acids. Unmatched junction bases numbered 7, after V lost 0 bases and J lost 2 bases. CDR3 bases: TGTGCCAGCAGTTACTCGATGGGACAGGGGGTGATCACAGATACGCAGTATTTT. The encoded protein is CASSYSMGQGVITDTQYF.

The chain uses TRBV6-5 and TRBJ2-5; maybe TRBD1 (5 bases). Germline V lookup: CDR1 MNHEY, CDR2 SVGAGI. The CDR3 is 13 amino acids. Trimming took 10 bases from V and 0 from J, leaving 12 bases between them. DNA of the CDR3: TGTGCCACCTCCCAGGGTAACCAAGAGACCCAGTACTTC. It translates to CATSQGNQETQYF.

The chain couples TRBV5-6 to TRBJ2-3; D tentatively fits TRBD1 or TRBD2 (5 bases each). Trimming shortened V by 3 bases and J by 4 bases, and 15 bases separated the two germline ends. The V gene's germline CDR1 is SGHDT and CDR2 YYEEEE. This CDR3 spans 15 amino acids. CDR3 in DNA: TGTGCCAGCAGCTCCGGGACGGGTGTGGCAGATACGCAGTATTTT. This sequence encodes CASSSGTGVADTQYF.

The rearrangement uses TRBV9 and TRBJ1-3; D ambiguous. Germline V lookup: CDR1 SGDLS, CDR2 YYNGEE. Trimming removed 2 bases from V and 4 bases from J, with 4 bases in between. The CDR3 spans 12 residues. CDR3 region: CASSVSGNTIYF. The DNA for the CDR3 is TGTGCCAGCAGCGTCTCGGGAAACACCATATATTTT.

This chain connects TRBV29-1 to TRBJ1-2; no clear D. Deletions cut 7 bases from V and 1 base from J, with 16 bases between. This CDR3 comprises 14 residues. Per the germline V gene, CDR1 is SQVTM and CDR2 is ANQGSEA. CDR3 sequence reads: CSDSRAASNYGYTF. As DNA, the CDR3 is TGCAGCGACAGCCGGGCAGCGAGTAACTATGGCTACACCTTC. Together with reference TRBV29-1 and TRBJ1-2, the CDR3 gives the full variable domain: SAVISQKPSRDICQRGTSLTIQCQVDSQVTMMFWYRQQPGQSLTLIATANQGSEATYESGFVIDKFPISRPNLTFSTLTVSNMSPEDSSIYLCSDSRAASNYGYTFGSGTRLTVV.

The chain joins TRBV5-1 to TRBJ1-4; no reliable D call. The CDR3 totals 16 residues. The germline gives CDR1 SGHRS, CDR2 YFSETQ. The V gene lost 4 bases and the J gene lost 3 bases, with 16 bases spanning the gap. CDR3 in amino acids: CASSTQPLGSNEKLFF. Here the CDR3 DNA reads TGCGCCAGCAGCACGCAACCTCTCGGTTCTAATGAAAAACTGTTTTTT.

The chain links TRBV6-1 to TRBJ2-3, with 9 bases lining up with TRBD2. The CDR3 totals 15 residues. The germline gives CDR1 MNHNS, CDR2 SASEGT. The V gene end was trimmed by 6 bases and the J gene end by 2 bases; junction bases not matched to a gene: 6. CDR3 loop: CASRVSGGPTDTQYF. The CDR3 nucleotides read TGTGCCAGCAGGGTTAGCGGGGGCCCCACAGATACGCAGTATTTT.

This sequence joins TRBV5-5 and TRBJ1-1, with no clear D. This CDR3 contains 13 residues. Germline values: CDR1 SGHKS, CDR2 YYEKEE (reference sequence). The V end lost 5 bases, the J end lost 3 bases, and 11 bases lay between the germline ends. As DNA, the CDR3 is TGTGCCAGCAGTTGGTCCGACGACACTGAAGCTTTCTTT. Its translation: CASSWSDDTEAFF.

The chain couples TRBV20-1 to TRBJ2-3; no firm D call. The germline CDR1 and CDR2 sequences are DFQATT and SNEGSKA (reference sequence). The CDR3 is made up of 11 amino acids. V lost 5 bases and J lost 1, with 4 bases in between. In DNA form, the CDR3 reads TGCAGTGCTCTACGCACAGATACGCAGTATTTT. It is translated as CSALRTDTQYF.

The chain joins TRBV14 to TRBJ2-7; 7 bases agree with TRBD2. Germline trimming cut 4 bases from V and 4 bases from J; bases unmatched to any gene: 13. Germline lookup yields CDR1 SGHDN and CDR2 FVKESK. The CDR3 has 16 amino acids. In DNA, the CDR3 is TGTGCCAGCAGCCCCCACTCCGCGCGGGGGACGTACGAGCAGTACTTC. Translating it yields CASSPHSARGTYEQYF.

The chain links TRBV5-1 to TRBJ2-1, with 11 nucleotides matching TRBD2. V trimming: 4 bases; J trimming: 0 bases; junction bases outside the gene matches: 15. Germline CDR1 SGHRS, CDR2 YFSETQ. This CDR3 region has 20 residues. The chain's CDR3 is CASSHSTTLGLAGSYNEQFF. In DNA, the CDR3 is TGCGCCAGCAGCCACAGTACCACCCTAGGACTAGCGGGCTCCTACAATGAGCAGTTCTTC.

This clone appeared a few times. The chain recombines TRBV18 with TRBJ1-1; D is ambiguous. Germline CDR1 KGHSH, CDR2 LQKENI. V gave up 3 bases and J gave up 3 bases, with 11 bases separating them. The CDR3 extends over 14 amino acids. The CDR3 sequence: CASSPRTDDTEAFF. The CDR3 DNA reads TGTGCCAGCTCACCGCGGACGGATGACACTGAAGCTTTCTTT. Filled out from reference TRBV18 and TRBJ1-1, the complete variable domain reads NAGVMQNPRHLVRRRGQEARLRCSPMKGHSHVYWYRQLPEEGLKFMVYLQKENIIDESGMPKERFSAEFPKEGPSILRIQQVVRGDSAAYFCASSPRTDDTEAFFGQGTRLTVV.

The chain employs TRBV7-3 and TRBJ2-1; TRBD2 matches 10 bases. The germline CDR1 and CDR2 sequences are SGHTA and FQGTGA. This CDR3 has 15 residues. V gave up 4 bases and J gave up 10 bases; unmatched junction bases: 10. The CDR3 nucleotides read TGTGCCAGCAGCTCTTTGGGACTAGCGACGGGGGAGCAGTTCTTC. Translation: CASSSLGLATGEQFF.

This chain joins TRBV5-1 and TRBJ2-5; unclear D gene. CDR3 length: 17 amino acids. Germline values: CDR1 SGHRS, CDR2 YFSETQ. V lost 0 bases and J lost 3, with 18 bases in between. In nucleotides, the CDR3 is TGCGCCAGCAGCTTGGAAATTGGCAGGCCGGGCGAAGAGACCCAGTACTTC. This gives the protein CASSLEIGRPGEETQYF. Complete variable domain (other parts from reference TRBV5-1 and TRBJ2-5): KAGVTQTPRYLIKTRGQQVTLSCSPISGHRSVSWYQQTPGQGLQFLFEYFSETQRNKGNFPGRFSGRQFSNSRSEMNVSTLELGDSALYLCASSLEIGRPGEETQYFGPGTRLLVL.

This clone was counted between two and nine times. The chain carries TRBV11-3 and TRBJ2-2; 10 nucleotides agree with TRBD1. The CDR3 runs 16 residues. Germline CDR1 and CDR2: SGHNT and YENEEA. J gave up 4 bases and V 5 bases, and 7 bases lay outside the gene matches. The CDR3 spells CASSPGGQGPTGELFF. CDR3 coding DNA: TGTGCCAGCAGCCCCGGGGGACAGGGGCCCACCGGGGAGCTGTTTTTT.

V usage is TRBV5-1 and J usage is TRBJ1-2; a possible D gene is TRBD1 (6 bases). The CDR3 has 13 amino acids. The V end was cut by 4 bases, the J end by 6 bases, with 13 bases between. Germline CDR1 reads SGHRS; CDR2 reads YFSETQ. The CDR3 region has the DNA TGCGCCAGCAGCCCCGGGACATTTCATGGCTACACCTTC. It codes for CASSPGTFHGYTF.

The chain employs TRBV5-4 and TRBJ2-2, with a tentative D call TRBD2 (6 bases). Germline assignment: CDR1 SGHNT and CDR2 YYREEE (reference sequence). The CDR3 length is 15 residues. Between the trimmed V and J ends, which lost 2 bases and 3 bases, there was a span of 11 bases. CDR3: CASSFGTLDTGELFF. The CDR3 DNA reads as TGTGCCAGCAGCTTCGGGACTCTCGACACCGGGGAGCTGTTTTTT.

The chain employs TRBV4-1 and TRBJ2-6, with D possibly TRBD2 on 5 matching bases. V lost 0 bases to trimming and J lost 4 bases, with 13 bases between them. The CDR3 extends over 17 amino acids. The germline gives CDR1 MGHRA, CDR2 YSYEKL. The DNA for the CDR3 is TGCGCCAGCAGCCAAGAGGACCGGGGTTACGGGGCCAACGTCCTGACTTTC. Translated, it gives CASSQEDRGYGANVLTF.

V usage is TRBV10-2 and J usage is TRBJ1-1; no clear D gene. Germline CDR1 is WSHSY and CDR2 is SAAADI. Deletions cut 4 bases from V and 5 bases from J, with 14 bases between. This CDR3 is built from 14 residues. The CDR3 loop is CASSGSTMRTEAFF. CDR3 nucleotide sequence: TGCGCCAGCAGTGGAAGTACGATGAGAACTGAAGCTTTCTTT.

This clone was detected once. The chain recombines TRBV4-1 with TRBJ2-7; D not resolved. V shed 1 base and J shed 3 bases, with 16 bases lying between them. This CDR3 has 16 residues. Germline V CDR1 and CDR2: MGHRA, YSYEKL. The DNA of the CDR3 is TGCGCCAGCAGCCAAGTTAATTTCATCCCTGGCTACGAGCAGTACTTC. As protein: CASSQVNFIPGYEQYF.

About this clone itself: Its ends do not fully match the called genes, so a read error is possible. The sample holds other DNA sequences that translate to the same CDR3. The chain joins TRBV7-8 to TRBJ1-1, with D possibly TRBD1 on 5 matching bases. In germline, CDR1 is SGHVS, CDR2 FQNEAQ. The CDR3 sequence is 13 residues long. CDR3 region: CASSRDRGTEAFF. The CDR3 nucleotides read TGTGCTAGCAGCAGAGACAGAGGCACTGAAGCTTTCTTT.

The chain combines TRBV5-1 with TRBJ2-1; possibly TRBD1 for D (6 bases). Germline V gene data show CDR1 as SGHRS and CDR2 as YFSETQ. The V end lost 1 base, the J end lost 4 bases, and 15 bases lay between the germline ends. CDR3 length: 16 amino acids. The CDR3 region is CASSLPQDRVYNEQFF. CDR3 DNA sequence: TGCGCCAGCAGCTTGCCACAGGACAGAGTTTACAATGAGCAGTTCTTC.

The gene calls are TRBV2 and TRBJ1-5, with 7 bases lining up with TRBD1. J was trimmed by 6 bases and V by 7 bases; bases with no gene match: 6. The CDR3 runs to 13 residues. In germline, CDR1 is SNHLY, CDR2 FYNNEI. In DNA, the CDR3 is TGTGCCAGCACCACAGGGGCAAGTCAGCCCCAGCATTTT. Translation: CASTTGASQPQHF.

The gene calls are TRBV5-1 and TRBJ1-1; D is perhaps TRBD1 (5 bases). The CDR3 sequence is 16 residues long. Germline V gene data show CDR1 as SGHRS and CDR2 as YFSETQ. The V gene lost 3 bases and the J gene lost 2 bases, with 17 bases spanning the gap. The chain's CDR3 is CASSSGLTGTNTEAFF. In DNA form, the CDR3 reads TGCGCCAGCAGCTCGGGGCTTACCGGGACCAACACTGAAGCTTTCTTT.

The gene calls are TRBV19 and TRBJ1-3; D is uncertain. There are 13 residues in the CDR3. CDR1 is LNHDA, CDR2 SQIVND, per germline (reference sequence). Trimming shortened V by 7 bases and J by 2 bases, and 9 bases separated the two germline ends. The chain's CDR3 is CASMDFAGNTIYF. The CDR3 DNA is TGTGCCAGTATGGATTTTGCTGGAAACACCATATATTTT.